The 7 T cell receptor beta chains in this list originate from one sample, sequenced in a study of beta chain features in type 1 diabetes. General study points: People with Type 1 diabetes carried modestly yet significantly shorter TCRB CDR3s in all four CD4+ subsets.

Antigens of these TCRs are unknown. The whole isolated RNA underwent reverse transcription, so sequencing captured expressed TCRB transcripts. The repertoire was sequenced with immunoSEQ multiplex PCR; TCRdb's copy has only in-frame clones and lacks some. This table holds fewer than 400,000 clones, around 9.7% found once. The source material was central memory CD4+ T cells from blood. The receptors shown here come from a man aged 25-40 years with type 1 diabetes.

The chain recombines TRBV7-2 with TRBJ1-1, with D tentatively TRBD1 (6 bases). CDR3 length: 16 residues. V shed 4 bases and J shed 6 bases, with 21 bases lying between them. Per germline, CDR1 SGHTA and CDR2 FQGNSA. CDR3 nucleotides: TGTGCCAGCAGCTCGGAGACAGGCAATAGGATGGCTGAAGCTTTCTTT. This gives the protein CASSSETGNRMAEAFF.

This clone was seen at least ten times. The chain links TRBV28 to TRBJ2-7, with D perhaps TRBD1 or TRBD2 (5 bases each). V dropped 6 bases and J dropped 0 bases, with 12 bases sitting between them. The CDR3 totals 14 residues. Germline V CDR1 and CDR2: MDHEN, SYDVKM. CDR3 protein: CASSPSGASYEQYF. The DNA of the CDR3 is TGTGCCAGCAGCCCATCCGGGGCCTCCTACGAGCAGTACTTC.

This clone was observed at least ten times. V is TRBV27 and J is TRBJ2-1, with a possible D match to TRBD1 (6 bases). CDR3 size: 13 residues. Germline CDR1 reads MNHEY; CDR2 reads SMNVEV (reference sequence). Trimming cost V 7 bases and J 10 bases, with 17 bases left between them. The CDR3 is CASNETSGTEQFF. The CDR3 DNA reads as TGTGCCAGCAACGAGACCTCCGGGACAGAGCAGTTCTTC.

This clone was seen ten or more times. V usage is TRBV18 and J usage is TRBJ2-6; D gene uncertain. V lost 4 bases and J 0 bases, leaving 10 bases between the germline ends. In germline, CDR1 is KGHSH, CDR2 LQKENI. This CDR3 spans 16 amino acids. The CDR3 loop reads CASSRQALSGANVLTF. For the CDR3, the DNA is TGTGCCAGCTCACGGCAGGCCCTCTCTGGGGCCAACGTCCTGACTTTC.

This clone was counted between two and nine times. V usage is TRBV29-1 and J usage is TRBJ2-1, with 10 bases that match TRBD2. Germline lookup yields CDR1 SQVTM and CDR2 ANQGSEA. CDR3 length: 16 residues. Trimming took 4 bases from V and 0 from J; bases not matched to a gene: 6. The CDR3 DNA sequence: TGCAGCGTTGGAACTAGCGGGGCCCGCTCCTACAATGAGCAGTTCTTC. Protein sequence: CSVGTSGARSYNEQFF.

V is TRBV7-9 and J is TRBJ2-3, with 8 nucleotides matching TRBD1. J gave up 4 bases and V 5 bases, and 5 bases lay outside the gene matches. CDR3 length: 14 amino acids. Germline CDR1 reads SEHNR; CDR2 reads FQNEAQ (reference sequence). CDR3 in DNA: TGTGCCAGCAGCGGGACAGGTGGTTCAGATACGCAGTATTTT. Translated, it gives CASSGTGGSDTQYF.

The CDR3 sequence: CAWSSPTGGKETQYF. The CDR3 DNA reads as TGTGCCTGGAGCTCCCCGACAGGGGGCAAGGAGACCCAGTACTTC. The chain is built from TRBV30 and TRBJ2-5; 10 nucleotides line up with TRBD1. The V gene's germline CDR1 is GTSNPN and CDR2 SVGIG (reference sequence). V lost 3 bases to trimming and J lost 5 bases; unmatched junction nucleotides: 9. The length of the CDR3 is 15 residues.